This T cell receptor beta chain was identified during a study of T cell responses to AZD1222 COVID-19 vaccine (dated by TCRdb to the early 2020s). At the level of the whole study: A total of 233 trial participants underwent TCR sequencing, of whom some 210 received two doses of AZD1222 and around 26 received two doses of the MenACWY control vaccine. Trial participants were enrolled by age into 18-55, 56-69 and 70-plus year subgroups, with roughly 160, 29 and 62 TCR-sequenced participants respectively. Broader findings and caveats from the paper: The 56-69-year group was small, and its depth increase did not reach significance, likely because of low power. Participants were mostly white British, with more females than males. The authors suggested clonal diversity may have been underestimated. Spike-specific TCR breadth and depth rose significantly after two AZD1222 doses compared with day 0 and with MenACWY recipients. Reportedly, almost half of the unique spike-specific TCRs recognized epitopes lying outside the regions that are mutated in the B.1.351 and B.1.1.7 variants. Conclusions about previously exposed vaccinees are limited because only a handful of AZD1222 recipients were SARS-CoV-2 seropositive at baseline. Because no samples from the day 14 peak response were available, repertoires could be characterized only after the peak T cell response. Vaccine-associated CD4 TCRs spanned the whole spike protein, with dominant responses in regions 160-218 and 743-854.

The CDR3 regions of human TCRbeta chains were subjected to immunosequencing. In the original analysis: TCRs in the repertoires were matched against a reference library of SARS-CoV-2-specific TCRs that had been generated with the MIRA antigen-specificity platform. Breadth meant the fraction of unique TCRs that were SARS-CoV-2-associated, whereas depth meant the fraction of total T cells that were SARS-CoV-2-associated. Using the MIRA data, each spike-specific TCR was assigned both to the spike region to which the TCR was reactive and to a CD4 or CD8 class. Log10-transformed breadth and depth values were compared by one-way ANOVA with Sidak's multiple comparisons tests. The table comes from immuneACCESS by way of TCRdb, which keeps in-frame sequences with V and J called. Part of the clones is missing from these tables; in studies checked, under half for an unresolved V gene and the rest for unknown reasons. The V and J calls and clone size were taken over from that table, and D and trimming were inferred from the DNA. The sample includes some 180,000 clones, with roughly 91% observed a single time. The biggest ten clones account for around 2% of the sample.

A remark on this clone: No antigen is known for it. One base away there is no much larger clone; base qualities are not given.

Interpreted using the paper, the time point label stands for: about 28 days (+/-7) after the second vaccine dose. AZD1222 recipients given second doses at about 4 weeks or at about 12 weeks were pooled, since spike-specific TCR depth and breadth were not found to differ between the two schedules. Vaccinee samples were obtained from the UK trials COV001 and COV002, which included a single-blind randomized controlled phase 2/3 trial of AZD1222 (ChAdOx1 nCoV-19) in healthy adults. For TCRbeta chain sequencing, PBMC samples were collected from trial participants at day 0 and at day 28 after the second dose. Including the terminal cysteine and phenylalanine, the CDR3 comprises 16 residues. The only DNA kept is the CDR3, 48 bases in frame from the first base. The CDR1 and CDR2 encoded by the germline V gene are SNHLY and FYNNEI. Trimming removed 4 bases from V and 4 bases from J; the gene matches leave 9 bases unexplained.

The sample in question was peripheral blood, obtained 28 days after the second AZD1222 dose. This TCR was sampled from an adult who received the AZD1222 COVID-19 vaccine. The V and J segments used are TRBV2 and TRBJ1-2, and 10 junction bases match TRBD1. The CDR3 region reads CASSGSGTGALYGYTF. The nucleotides read TGTGCCAGCAGTGGTTCCGGGACAGGGGCACTCTATGGCTACACCTTC.